Listed below are T cell receptor beta chains from one sample, sequenced in a study of blood T cell repertoires in COVID-19. The method was immunoSEQ multiplex PCR; TCRdb's version includes in-frame clones alone and lacks a portion of them. The data show 82,000 or so clones, around 89% seen once. The sample was PBMCs or T cells enriched from blood (not recorded which). These receptors were taken from a woman aged 50 to 60 with acute COVID-19. Each CDR3 is given with its conserved first and last residue. A D gene is named only where the DNA matches it firmly. Part of the rows lack a size; the others show once, few, many or a class for expanded clones.

v_call,clone_size,d_call,j_call,cdr3_length,cdr3_nt,cdr3_aa
TRBV6-5,NA,NA,TRBJ1-1,13,TGTGCCAGCAGTTACACTACAGGTTTTGAAGCTTTCTTT,CASSYTTGFEAFF
TRBV6-5,once,NA,TRBJ2-1,13,TGTGCCAGCAGTTACTCCGCCGGTCTTGCGCAGTTCTTC,CASSYSAGLAQFF
TRBV10-3,once,NA,TRBJ1-6,17,TGTGCCATCAGTGAGTCGGGGGCACCCTTCTATAATTCACCCCTCCACTTT,CAISESGAPFYNSPLHF
TRBV11-2,NA,NA,TRBJ1-5,14,TGTGCCAGCAGCTTAACGGGGGGCGGTCAGCCCCAGCATTTT,CASSLTGGGQPQHF
TRBV2,NA,NA,TRBJ1-5,16,TGTGCCAGCAGTGTGGGCGTGAACAGGGATAATCAGCCCCAGCATTTT,CASSVGVNRDNQPQHF
TRBV2,NA,TRBD1,TRBJ1-5,16,TGTGCCAGCAGTGAAGGATACGGGACAGGGACCAATGCCCAGCATTTT,CASSEGYGTGTNAQHF
TRBV5-4,NA,NA,TRBJ2-7,14,TGTGCCAGCAGCGCAAGCACAGGGTTCCACGAGCAGTACTTC,CASSASTGFHEQYF
TRBV5-1,few,TRBD1,TRBJ2-7,15,TGCGCCAGCAGCTCCGAAGTGACAGGGGGCTACGAGCAGTACTTC,CASSSEVTGGYEQYF
TRBV6-5,NA,NA,TRBJ1-2,15,TGTGCCAGCACCCAAGGGCTTCGGGGTTGGTATGGCTACACCTTC,CASTQGLRGWYGYTF
TRBV5-1,NA,NA,TRBJ2-1,15,TGCGCCAGCAGCTTGGGGACGGGAGAGGGCAATGAGCAGTTCTTC,CASSLGTGEGNEQFF
TRBV5-1,NA,TRBD2,TRBJ2-1,18,TGCGCCAGCAGCTTGGGTAGCGGGAGGGCCCCCTCCTACAATGAGCAGTTCTTC,CASSLGSGRAPSYNEQFF
TRBV9,NA,NA,TRBJ2-5,15,TGTGCCAGCAGCCGACGTGAGGGAGTGGGGGAGACCCAGTACTTC,CASSRREGVGETQYF
TRBV19,NA,TRBD1,TRBJ2-7,14,TGTGCCAGTAGAGGGGTCGGGACAGGGGAAAAGCAGTACTTC,CASRGVGTGEKQYF
TRBV29-1,NA,NA,TRBJ1-1,12,TGCAGCGTTGGATCACCCGCTATTGAAGCTTTCTTT,CSVGSPAIEAFF
TRBV10-3,NA,TRBD1,TRBJ2-7,15,TGTGCCATCAGTGTAGGAGACAGGGGTAAATACGAGCAGTACTTC,CAISVGDRGKYEQYF
TRBV6-5,NA,NA,TRBJ2-2,13,TGTGCCAGCAGAACACGTGAGGCCGGGGAGCTGTTTTTT,CASRTREAGELFF
TRBV15,NA,TRBD2,TRBJ2-3,14,TGTGCCACCAGCAGGGGGGGGTGGGTCGATACGCAGTATTTT,CATSRGGWVDTQYF
TRBV5-1,once,NA,TRBJ2-7,16,TGCGCCAGCAGCTTGGAGTACAGCCCGATCTCCTACGAGCAGTACTTC,CASSLEYSPISYEQYF
TRBV6-5,few,TRBD1,TRBJ1-6,15,TGTGCCAGCAGTCCAAGCCTGACAGGGAATTCACCCCTCCACTTT,CASSPSLTGNSPLHF
TRBV7-9,NA,NA,TRBJ1-4,14,TGTGCCAGCAGCTTAACGTCAGGGGATGAAAAACTGTTTTTT,CASSLTSGDEKLFF
TRBV2,NA,TRBD2,TRBJ2-1,15,TGTGCCAGCAGCCAAAGCGGGAGGGCCGGGAATGAGCAGTTCTTC,CASSQSGRAGNEQFF
TRBV15,NA,TRBD1,TRBJ1-4,15,TGTGCCACCAGCAGAGATGACAGGGGGGATGAAAAACTGTTTTTT,CATSRDDRGDEKLFF
TRBV30,NA,NA,TRBJ2-1,16,TGTGCCTGGAGGAGAGGGGGGGGTAGCTCCTACAATGAGCAGTTCTTC,CAWRRGGGSSYNEQFF